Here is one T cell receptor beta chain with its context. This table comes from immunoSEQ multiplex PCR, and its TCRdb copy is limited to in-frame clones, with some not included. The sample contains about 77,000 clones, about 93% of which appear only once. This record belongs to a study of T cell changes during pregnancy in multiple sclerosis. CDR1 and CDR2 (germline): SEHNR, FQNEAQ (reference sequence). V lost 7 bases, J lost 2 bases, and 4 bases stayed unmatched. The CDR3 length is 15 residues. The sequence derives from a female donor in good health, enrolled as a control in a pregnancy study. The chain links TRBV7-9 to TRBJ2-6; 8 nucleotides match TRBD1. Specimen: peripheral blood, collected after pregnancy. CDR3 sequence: CASITRGPGANVLTF. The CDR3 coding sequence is TGTGCCAGCATCACCAGGGGGCCTGGGGCCAACGTCCTGACTTTC. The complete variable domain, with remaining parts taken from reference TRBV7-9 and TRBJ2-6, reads DTGVSQNPRHKITKRGQNVTFRCDPISEHNRLYWYRQTLGQGPEFLTYFQNEAQLEKSRLLSDRFSAERPKGSFSTLEIQRTEQGDSAMYLCASITRGPGANVLTFGAGSRLTVL.